Presented here are 23 T cell receptor beta chains from one specimen sequenced in a study of shared clonotypes between healthy human individuals. Profiled with immunoSEQ multiplex PCR; TCRdb holds only in-frame clones, not every one. The sample gives millions of clones, around nine tenths of which show up once; 0.13% to 0.15% is in the top ten. Sequencing input: naive CD4+ T cells sorted from blood. The subset was: CD45RA+ positively selected. The receptors were sampled from a man aged 18 to 29 in good health.

The chain is built from TRBV10-1 and TRBJ1-4, with a weak D call TRBD1 (5 bases). This CDR3 comprises 15 residues. CDR1 and CDR2 from the germline V gene are WNHNN and SYGVQD (reference sequence). V was clipped by 2 bases and J by 3 bases, with 10 bases between them. For the CDR3, the DNA is TGCGCCAGCAGTGAGGTCGCGGGGGCTAATGAAAAACTGTTTTTT. This translates into CASSEVAGANEKLFF.

V usage is TRBV5-1 and J usage is TRBJ1-2; D remains ambiguous. The V end was cut by 0 bases, the J end by 3 bases, with 9 bases between. Per germline, CDR1 SGHRS and CDR2 YFSETQ. This CDR3 is built from 14 residues. The CDR3 here is CASSLGDVDYGYTF. CDR3 bases: TGCGCCAGCAGCTTGGGAGACGTTGACTATGGCTACACCTTC.

This clone was seen a few times. The chain employs TRBV7-9 and TRBJ1-5; 9 bases line up with TRBD1. The CDR3 spans 14 residues. The germline V gene encodes CDR1 SEHNR and CDR2 FQNEAQ (reference sequence). V lost 4 bases, J lost 5 bases, and 3 bases stayed unmatched. CDR3 nucleotides: TGTGCCAGCAGCTGGGACAGGGATCATCAGCCCCAGCATTTT. Protein: CASSWDRDHQPQHF.

This chain links TRBV9 with TRBJ2-5; D is uncertain. CDR3 length equals 16 residues. The germline V gene has CDR1 SGDLS and CDR2 YYNGEE. Between the trimmed V and J ends, which lost 0 bases and 0 bases, there was a span of 12 bases. The chain's CDR3 is CASSVGVALYQETQYF. In nucleotides, the CDR3 is TGTGCCAGCAGCGTAGGCGTAGCATTGTACCAAGAGACCCAGTACTTC.

This chain connects TRBV11-2 to TRBJ2-7; D is possibly TRBD2 (6 bases). The V gene lost 5 bases and the J gene lost 10 bases, with 12 bases spanning the gap. Germline loops: CDR1 SGHAT, CDR2 FQNNGV. The CDR3 is 11 amino acids. This CDR3 is CASSPGTQQYF. The CDR3 region has the DNA TGTGCCAGCAGCCCCGGGACTCAACAGTACTTC.

The V gene is TRBV5-1, the J gene TRBJ2-3; 9 bases are a match to TRBD2. Germline CDR1 SGHRS, CDR2 YFSETQ. Trimming removed 0 bases from V and 0 bases from J; junction bases left unmatched: 5. CDR3 length equals 17 residues. The chain's CDR3 is CASSLELAGRSTDTQYF. As DNA, the CDR3 is TGCGCCAGCAGCTTGGAGCTAGCGGGGAGAAGCACAGATACGCAGTATTTT.

The chain couples TRBV5-6 to TRBJ2-1; 7 bases map to TRBD1. This CDR3 region has 14 residues. CDR1 is SGHDT, CDR2 YYEEEE, per germline. V lost 1 base and J lost 5; bases outside the gene matches: 3. The CDR3 sequence is CASSLPGTDNEQFF. DNA for the CDR3: TGTGCCAGCAGCTTGCCCGGGACAGACAATGAGCAGTTCTTC.

This clone showed up just once. V is TRBV10-3 and J is TRBJ2-5; TRBD1 aligns across 8 bases. The CDR3 runs to 13 residues. Trimming took 11 bases from V and 1 from J; bases not matched to a gene: 6. Germline loops: CDR1 ENHRY, CDR2 SYGVKD. DNA of the CDR3: TGTGCCTCCGGACAGGGCGTCCAAGAGACCCAGTACTTC. Protein sequence: CASGQGVQETQYF.

This clone was detected once. The CDR3 DNA follows: TGTGCCAGCAGCCCCGACGGAAACTATGGCTACACCTTC. This gives the protein CASSPDGNYGYTF. The V call is TRBV9, the J call TRBJ1-2, with D uncertain. Germline V CDR1 and CDR2: SGDLS, YYNGEE. With 4 bases removed from V and 2 bases from J, the gap between germline ends came to 9 bases. The CDR3 covers 13 residues.

This rearrangement joins TRBV4-3 to TRBJ1-1, with D unclear. The CDR3 is 16 amino acids. V lost 1 base, J lost 2 bases, and 14 bases lay in between. The germline V gene has CDR1 LGHNA and CDR2 YSLEER. As DNA, the CDR3 is TGCGCCAGCAGCCAAGGGGTCGAGATTCGAAACACTGAAGCTTTCTTT. Its translation is CASSQGVEIRNTEAFF.

This chain's CDR3 is CASSFRDRENSPLHF. The CDR3 bases are TGTGCCAGCAGTTTCCGGGACAGGGAAAATTCACCCCTCCACTTT. The J gene is TRBJ1-6, the V gene TRBV27; TRBD1 agrees at 9 bases. V lost 3 bases to trimming and J lost 7 bases; unmatched junction nucleotides: 4. The CDR3 length is 15 residues. Germline V gene lookup returns CDR1 MNHEY and CDR2 SMNVEV (reference sequence).

This clone was counted a few times. The rearrangement uses TRBV6-1 and TRBJ1-4, with D unclear. The CDR3 is 12 amino acids. V was pared by 7 bases and J by 5 bases, with 8 bases between. Germline values: CDR1 MNHNS, CDR2 SASEGT. CDR3 amino acids: CASTGPNEKLFF. CDR3 DNA: TGTGCCAGCACTGGGCCGAATGAAAAACTGTTTTTT.

A remark on this clone: Additional DNA sequences in this sample encode the identical CDR3. CDR3 residues: CASSLVRGNSPLHF. In DNA, the CDR3 is TGTGCCAGCAGCTTGGTGAGGGGAAATTCACCCCTCCACTTT. The chain joins TRBV5-6 to TRBJ1-6, with D perhaps matching TRBD1 (5 bases). The V gene lost 0 bases and the J gene lost 7 bases, with 8 bases spanning the gap. Per germline, CDR1 SGHDT and CDR2 YYEEEE. The CDR3 loop spans 14 amino acids.

CDR3 coding DNA: TGTGCCAGCAGCCGCGTTGTAAAGCCTAACTACAATGAGCAGTTCTTC. Residues: CASSRVVKPNYNEQFF. The rearrangement links TRBV14 to TRBJ2-1; no firm D call. The CDR3 sequence is 16 residues long. CDR1 is SGHDN and CDR2 is FVKESK in the germline V gene. V gave up 4 bases and J gave up 3 bases, with 16 bases separating them.

For this clone: The sample has other DNA sequences that encode this CDR3 too. V gene TRBV6-6 combines with J gene TRBJ2-7; TRBD1 agrees at 7 bases. Unmatched junction bases numbered 2, after V lost 6 bases and J lost 3 bases. The CDR3 runs 12 residues. The germline V gene has CDR1 MNHNY and CDR2 SVGAGI (reference sequence). The CDR3 spells CASRTGDYEQYF. In DNA form, the CDR3 reads TGTGCCAGCAGAACAGGGGACTACGAGCAGTACTTC.

J is TRBJ2-4 and V is TRBV5-4; no firm D call. V lost 4 bases, J lost 0 bases, and 23 bases lay in between. CDR1 SGHNT and CDR2 YYREEE come from the germline V gene (reference sequence). The CDR3 length is 19 residues. CDR3 nucleotides: TGTGCCAGCAGCCGAGAGATAACCTTGGATCCACTAGCCAAAAACATTCAGTACTTC. Translation gives CASSREITLDPLAKNIQYF.

CDR3 protein: CASSRIGEKLFF. DNA of the CDR3: TGTGCCAGCAGCCGAATCGGTGAAAAACTGTTTTTT. This chain links TRBV11-2 with TRBJ1-4; no clear D. The germline V gene encodes CDR1 SGHAT and CDR2 FQNNGV. The CDR3 totals 12 residues. Trimming left V 5 bases short and J 7 bases short, with 8 bases between.

The chain employs TRBV4-3 and TRBJ2-1, with a possible D match to TRBD2 (6 bases). The CDR3 is 15 residues long. The V and J ends lost 1 base and 12 bases respectively, with 19 bases between them. CDR1 LGHNA and CDR2 YSLEER come from the germline V gene. DNA for the CDR3: TGCGCCAGCAGCCAAGGTCCGACTAGTGAGGGATGGCAGTTCTTC. Translated, it gives CASSQGPTSEGWQFF.

The rearrangement links TRBV27 to TRBJ2-7; 8 bases fit TRBD1. Trimming at V came to 5 bases and at J to 2 bases, leaving 5 bases not matched to a gene. This CDR3 is built from 14 residues. The germline gives CDR1 MNHEY, CDR2 SMNVEV (reference sequence). This CDR3 is CASSPGQAPYEQYF. The CDR3 DNA is TGTGCCAGCAGTCCGGGACAGGCACCCTACGAGCAGTACTTC.

The chain links TRBV10-2 to TRBJ2-5, with D possibly matching TRBD1 (6 bases). The CDR3 has 13 amino acids. V was cut by 7 bases and J by 2 bases, with 11 bases left in between. Looked up from germline, CDR1 is WSHSY and CDR2 is SAAADI. CDR3 protein: CASNDRLQETQYF. In DNA, the CDR3 is TGCGCCAGCAACGACAGGTTACAAGAGACCCAGTACTTC.

The rearrangement uses TRBV11-2 and TRBJ2-1; perhaps TRBD2 as D (6 bases). Trimming shortened V by 5 bases and J by 3 bases, and 11 bases separated the two germline ends. The CDR3 consists of 14 residues. Germline V gives CDR1 SGHAT, CDR2 FQNNGV. CDR3 coding DNA: TGTGCCAGCAGCGCTCGGGAGTACTACAATGAGCAGTTCTTC. Translation gives CASSAREYYNEQFF.

This chain uses TRBV5-1 with TRBJ2-7; D is ambiguous. Germline CDR1 SGHRS, CDR2 YFSETQ. This CDR3 contains 12 residues. V gave up 0 bases and J gave up 6 bases, with 7 bases separating them. CDR3 DNA: TGCGCCAGCAGCTTGGACCTGGGCGAGCAGTACTTC. Translating it yields CASSLDLGEQYF. The full variable domain, with the rest looked up from reference TRBV5-1 and TRBJ2-7, is KAGVTQTPRYLIKTRGQQVTLSCSPISGHRSVSWYQQTPGQGLQFLFEYFSETQRNKGNFPGRFSGRQFSNSRSEMNVSTLELGDSALYLCASSLDLGEQYFGPGTRLTVT.

This rearrangement joins TRBV5-6 to TRBJ2-5; D may correspond to TRBD1 or TRBD2 (5 bases each). V lost 0 bases and J lost 4, with 10 bases in between. This CDR3 spans 14 amino acids. The germline V gene has CDR1 SGHDT and CDR2 YYEEEE. This chain's CDR3 is CASSLGGIRETQYF. The CDR3 DNA follows: TGTGCCAGCAGCTTGGGGGGGATACGAGAGACCCAGTACTTC.